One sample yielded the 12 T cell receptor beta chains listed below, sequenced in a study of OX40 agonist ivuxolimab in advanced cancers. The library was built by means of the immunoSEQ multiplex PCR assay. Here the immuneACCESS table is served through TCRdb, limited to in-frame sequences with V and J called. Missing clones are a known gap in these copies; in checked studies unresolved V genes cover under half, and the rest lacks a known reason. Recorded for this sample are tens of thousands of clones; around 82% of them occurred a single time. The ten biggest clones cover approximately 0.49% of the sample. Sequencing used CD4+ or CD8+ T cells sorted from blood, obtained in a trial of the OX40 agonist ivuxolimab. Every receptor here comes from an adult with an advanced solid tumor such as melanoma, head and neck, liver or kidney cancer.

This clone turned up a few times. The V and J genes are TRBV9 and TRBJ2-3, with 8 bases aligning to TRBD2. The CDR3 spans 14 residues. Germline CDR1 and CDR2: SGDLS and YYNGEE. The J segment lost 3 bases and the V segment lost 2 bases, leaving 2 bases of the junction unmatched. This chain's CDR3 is CASSVERGTDTQYF. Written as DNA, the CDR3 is TGTGCCAGCAGCGTGGAGCGGGGGACAGATACGCAGTATTTT.

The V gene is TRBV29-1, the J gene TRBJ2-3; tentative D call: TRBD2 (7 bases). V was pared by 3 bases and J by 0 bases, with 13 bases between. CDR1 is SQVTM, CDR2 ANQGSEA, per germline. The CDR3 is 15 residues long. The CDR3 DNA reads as TGCAGCGTTGACGGGGGGCAGGTTAGCACAGATACGCAGTATTTT. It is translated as CSVDGGQVSTDTQYF.

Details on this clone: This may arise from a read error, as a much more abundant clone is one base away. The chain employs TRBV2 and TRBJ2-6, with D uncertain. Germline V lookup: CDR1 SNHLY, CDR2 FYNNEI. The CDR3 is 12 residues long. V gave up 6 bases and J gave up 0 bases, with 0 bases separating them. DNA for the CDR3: TGTGCCAGCAGCTCTGGGGCCAACGTCCTGACTTTC. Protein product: CASSSGANVLTF. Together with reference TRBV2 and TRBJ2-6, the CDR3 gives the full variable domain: EPEVTQTPSHQVTQMGQEVILRCVPISNHLYFYWYRQILGQKVEFLVSFYNNEISEKSEIFDDQFSVERPDGSNFTLKIRSTKLEDSAMYFCASSSGANVLTFGAGSRLTVL.

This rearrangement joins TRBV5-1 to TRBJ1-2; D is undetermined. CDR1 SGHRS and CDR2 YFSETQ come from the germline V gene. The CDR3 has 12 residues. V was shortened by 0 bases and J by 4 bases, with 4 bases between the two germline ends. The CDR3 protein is CASSLASYGYTF. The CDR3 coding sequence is TGCGCCAGCAGCTTGGCCAGCTATGGCTACACCTTC.

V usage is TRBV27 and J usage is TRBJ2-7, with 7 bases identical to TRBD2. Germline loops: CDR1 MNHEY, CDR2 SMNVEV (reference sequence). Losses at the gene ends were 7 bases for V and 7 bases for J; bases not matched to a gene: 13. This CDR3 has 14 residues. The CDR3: CASTRRGVGGEQYF. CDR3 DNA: TGTGCCAGCACTCGACGGGGGGTCGGCGGAGAGCAGTACTTC.

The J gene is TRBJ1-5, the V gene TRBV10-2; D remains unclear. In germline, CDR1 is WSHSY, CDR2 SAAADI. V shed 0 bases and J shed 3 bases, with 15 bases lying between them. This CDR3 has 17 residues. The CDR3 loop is CASSESARTVDNQPQHF. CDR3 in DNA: TGCGCCAGCAGTGAGTCCGCGCGGACGGTCGACAATCAGCCCCAGCATTTT.

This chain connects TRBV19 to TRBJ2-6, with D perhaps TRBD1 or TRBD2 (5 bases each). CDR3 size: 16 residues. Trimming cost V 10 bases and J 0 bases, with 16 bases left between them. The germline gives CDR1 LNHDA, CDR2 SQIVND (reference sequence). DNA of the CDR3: TGTGCCACGAGGGACGGCCGACTCTCTGGGGCCAACGTCCTGACTTTC. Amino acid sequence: CATRDGRLSGANVLTF.

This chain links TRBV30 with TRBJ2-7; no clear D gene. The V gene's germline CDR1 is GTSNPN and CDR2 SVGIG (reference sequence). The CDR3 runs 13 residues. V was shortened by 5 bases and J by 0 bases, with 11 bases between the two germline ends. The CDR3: CAWARGFSYEQYF. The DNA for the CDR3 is TGTGCCTGGGCCCGTGGTTTCTCCTACGAGCAGTACTTC.

DNA of the CDR3: TGTGCCACCAAAACCCCCGAAGAGACCCAGTACTTC. As protein: CATKTPEETQYF. The chain combines TRBV2 with TRBJ2-5; the D is unclear. The CDR3 totals 12 residues. V was pared by 10 bases and J by 3 bases, with 12 bases between. Looked up from germline, CDR1 is SNHLY and CDR2 is FYNNEI.

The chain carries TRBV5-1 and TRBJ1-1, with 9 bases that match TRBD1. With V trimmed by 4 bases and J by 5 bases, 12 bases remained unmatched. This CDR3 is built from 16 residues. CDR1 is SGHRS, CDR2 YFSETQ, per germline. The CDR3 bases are TGCGCCAGCAGCGAGACAGGGGGAAATTTGGGTACTGAAGCTTTCTTT. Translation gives CASSETGGNLGTEAFF. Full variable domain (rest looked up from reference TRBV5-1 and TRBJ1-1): KAGVTQTPRYLIKTRGQQVTLSCSPISGHRSVSWYQQTPGQGLQFLFEYFSETQRNKGNFPGRFSGRQFSNSRSEMNVSTLELGDSALYLCASSETGGNLGTEAFFGQGTRLTVV.

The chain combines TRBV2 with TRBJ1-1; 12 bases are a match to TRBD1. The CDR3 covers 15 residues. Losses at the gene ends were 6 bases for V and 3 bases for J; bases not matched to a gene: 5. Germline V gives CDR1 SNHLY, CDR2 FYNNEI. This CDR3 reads CASSGDRGLDTEAFF. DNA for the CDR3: TGTGCCAGCAGCGGGGACAGGGGGCTGGACACTGAAGCTTTCTTT.

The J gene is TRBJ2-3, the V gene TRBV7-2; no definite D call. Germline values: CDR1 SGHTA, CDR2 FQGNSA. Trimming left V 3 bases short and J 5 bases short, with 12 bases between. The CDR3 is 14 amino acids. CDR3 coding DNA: TGTGCCAGCAGCTTTCAGTCGGATATAGATACGCAGTATTTT. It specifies CASSFQSDIDTQYF.